The 3 T cell receptor beta chains listed next were all sequenced from one sample in a study of blood T cell repertoires in COVID-19. TCRdb keeps only in-frame clones here, not all; method: immunoSEQ multiplex PCR. The sample yields 200,000 to 250,000 clones, 84% seen once. Sequencing was carried out using PBMCs or T cells enriched from blood (not recorded which). The receptors here all came from a woman in her thirties or forties who had recovered from COVID-19.

This clone was observed a few times. The genes are TRBV7-8 and TRBJ2-1, with 12 bases matching TRBD2. The CDR3 is 17 residues long. The V and J ends lost 0 bases and 7 bases, in that order; junction bases with no gene match: 7. Per the germline V gene, CDR1 is SGHVS and CDR2 is FQNEAQ. The CDR3, as DNA: TGTGCCAGCAGCTTAGCGCGTACGACTAGCGGGAGTAATGAGCAGTTCTTC. It translates to CASSLARTTSGSNEQFF. Looking up the rest from reference TRBV7-8 and TRBJ2-1 gives the full variable domain: GAGVSQSPRYKVAKRGQDVALRCDPISGHVSLFWYQQALGQGPEFLTYFQNEAQLDKSGLPSDRFFAERPEGSVSTLKIQRTQQEDSAVYLCASSLARTTSGSNEQFFGPGTRLTVL.

This chain links TRBV7-9 with TRBJ2-4; maybe TRBD2 (7 bases). This CDR3 spans 14 amino acids. Germline V gives CDR1 SEHNR, CDR2 FQNEAQ (reference sequence). The V and J ends lost 2 bases and 5 bases respectively, with 10 bases between them. The CDR3 bases are TGTGCCAGCAGCTTAAGGGGGAGGGAAAACATTCAGTACTTC. Amino acid sequence: CASSLRGRENIQYF. Variable domain in full (rest from reference TRBV7-9 and TRBJ2-4): DTGVSQNPRHKITKRGQNVTFRCDPISEHNRLYWYRQTLGQGPEFLTYFQNEAQLEKSRLLSDRFSAERPKGSFSTLEIQRTEQGDSAMYLCASSLRGRENIQYFGAGTRLSVL.

The chain links TRBV2 to TRBJ2-1; 7 nucleotides line up with TRBD2. The CDR3 runs to 22 residues. CDR1 and CDR2 from the germline V gene are SNHLY and FYNNEI. J gave up 0 bases and V 0 bases, and 20 bases lay outside the gene matches. Here the CDR3 DNA reads TGTGCCAGCAGTGAAGCGCTACGTTGGGGGGGAAGGACCCTCAGCTCCTACAATGAGCAGTTCTTC. This sequence encodes CASSEALRWGGRTLSSYNEQFF.